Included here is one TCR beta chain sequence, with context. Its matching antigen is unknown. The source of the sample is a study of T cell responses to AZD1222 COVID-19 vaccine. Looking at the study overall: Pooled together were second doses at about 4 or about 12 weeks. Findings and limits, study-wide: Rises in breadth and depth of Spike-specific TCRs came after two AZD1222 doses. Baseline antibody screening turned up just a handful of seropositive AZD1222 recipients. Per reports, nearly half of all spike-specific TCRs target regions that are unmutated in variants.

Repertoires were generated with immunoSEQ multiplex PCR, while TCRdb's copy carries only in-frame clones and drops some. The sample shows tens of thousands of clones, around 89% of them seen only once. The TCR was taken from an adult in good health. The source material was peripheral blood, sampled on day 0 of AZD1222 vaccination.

The DNA of the CDR3 is TGTGCCAGCAGCTTATTGCTGGGACACGAGCAGTACTTC. This sequence encodes CASSLLLGHEQYF. This sequence joins TRBV7-9 and TRBJ2-7; either TRBD1 or TRBD2 may supply D (5 bases each). CDR1 and CDR2 (germline): SEHNR, FQNEAQ (reference sequence). The CDR3 contains 13 residues. V dropped 2 bases and J dropped 5 bases, with 10 bases sitting between them.